This TCR beta chain was sequenced for a study of identical twins. Study outcomes and limitations: Fewer insertions were carried by abundant cord blood beta clonotypes, but none was seen in memory repertoires.

A universal primer site arose from template switching, and cDNA bore unique molecular identifiers. TCRdb analysed the 5' RACE reads with MiXCR anew, one entry per CDR3 protein. The sample carries just over 500,000 distinct CDR3 sequences, approximately 22% recorded once. On this clonotype: Its antigen is as yet unknown.

CDR1 and CDR2 from the germline V gene are ENHRY and SYGVKD. The CDR3 loop spans 18 amino acids. With 6 bases clipped from V and 4 bases from J, the junction kept 15 bases outside the gene matches. The same data also contributed to another study, on T cells expressing NK-cell markers. That publication notes: The share of CD8+ T cells held by dominant NKG2C+ clonotypes was roughly 1.0-7.5% in about 6 donors.

V and J are TRBV10-3 and TRBJ2-1; 10 bases fit TRBD2. Sequences were obtained from CD4+ T cells sorted from blood. The sequence was obtained from a young woman in good health. The CDR3 here is CAISTQGASGSVYNEQFF. The CDR3 DNA reads TGTGCCATCAGCACTCAGGGGGCTAGCGGGAGTGTATACAATGAGCAGTTCTTC.